The sample holds one count of the clone carrying this TCR beta chain. The target antigen is unknown. One end of the junction is discordant with germline, which a read error may explain. The sample comes from a study of tumor and adjacent non-tumor tissue in lung cancer. Overall study context: Approximately 4.2 million productive TCRbeta reads were obtained per sample on average. Whole-study findings and limits: Patients with more diverse tumor TCRs had worse survival.

This sample's RNA came from whole unsorted tissue. Distant lung tissue was collected more than 3 cm away from the tumor edge. Germline CDR1 is SGHDN and CDR2 is FVKESK. This CDR3 comprises 15 residues. TCRbeta libraries were built with three rounds of nested PCR, modified from ARM-PCR. TCRdb used MiXCR to reprocess the multiplex PCR reads, holding one entry per CDR3 protein. In the table there are 98,000 or so distinct CDR3 sequences, more than 80% of which are singletons. Sequencing input: distant non-tumor lung tissue. The clonotype was recovered from a man aged 60-69 years with small cell lung cancer. The gene calls are TRBV14 and TRBJ1-6, with D unresolved. In DNA form, the CDR3 reads TGTGCCAGCAGCCATTCGACGCAAGGGAATTCACTCCTCCACTTT. Protein sequence: CASSHSTQGNSLLHF. Together with reference TRBV14 and TRBJ1-6, the CDR3 gives the full variable domain: EAGVTQFPSHSVIEKGQTVTLRCDPISGHDNLYWYRRVMGKEIKFLLHFVKESKQDESGMPNNRFLAERTGGTYSTLKVQPAELEDSGVYFCASSHSTQGNSLLHFGNGTRLTVT.